The next 31 T cell receptor beta chains were all read from a single sample in a study of blood T cell repertoires in COVID-19. Libraries were prepared by immunoSEQ multiplex PCR; TCRdb keeps only in-frame clonotypes and omits some of them. The sample has 300,000 to 350,000 clones; 89% are singletons. Specimen: peripheral blood. These receptors were taken from a woman aged 60-70 years with COVID-19, enrolled during active disease.

Comments on this clone: The sample carries other DNA sequences with the same CDR3. The chain combines TRBV9 with TRBJ1-6; 7 nucleotides align to TRBD1. This CDR3 has 14 amino acids. In germline, CDR1 is SGDLS, CDR2 YYNGEE. V gave up 1 base and J gave up 8 bases; unmatched junction bases: 3. The CDR3 spells CASSVQGEDSPLHF. The DNA of the CDR3 is TGTGCCAGCAGCGTACAGGGGGAGGATTCACCCCTCCACTTT.

The rearrangement joins TRBV28 to TRBJ1-5, with 7 bases lining up with TRBD1. V shed 8 bases and J 0 bases; nucleotides not matched to a gene: 10. The CDR3 length is 16 residues. The germline V gene encodes CDR1 MDHEN and CDR2 SYDVKM. The CDR3 nucleotides are TGTGCCAGCGTCTCAAGGGACAGCTATAGCAATCAGCCCCAGCATTTT. It translates to CASVSRDSYSNQPQHF.

The chain joins TRBV5-6 to TRBJ1-2; no clear D. CDR1 SGHDT and CDR2 YYEEEE come from the germline V gene. The CDR3 loop spans 16 amino acids. V dropped 1 base and J dropped 4 bases, with 17 bases sitting between them. CDR3 coding DNA: TGTGCCAGCAGCTTGCAATCGCACCAACATATCTATGGCTACACCTTC. This gives the protein CASSLQSHQHIYGYTF. The full variable domain, its missing parts supplied by reference TRBV5-6 and TRBJ1-2, is DAGVTQSPTHLIKTRGQQVTLRCSPKSGHDTVSWYQQALGQGPQFIFQYYEEEERQRGNFPDRFSGHQFPNYSSELNVNALLLGDSALYLCASSLQSHQHIYGYTFGSGTRLTVV.

The chain uses TRBV28 and TRBJ1-1, with TRBD1 matching 7 bases. After removal of 5 bases from V and 0 bases from J, the junction contained 3 bases not matched to a gene. In germline, CDR1 is MDHEN, CDR2 SYDVKM. This CDR3 region has 14 residues. CDR3 region: CASSQTGMNTEAFF. Written as DNA, the CDR3 is TGTGCCAGCAGTCAGACAGGGATGAACACTGAAGCTTTCTTT.

This sequence joins TRBV28 and TRBJ1-5; D may be TRBD1 (5 bases). The CDR3 runs to 19 residues. Germline assignment: CDR1 MDHEN and CDR2 SYDVKM. The V end was cut by 3 bases, the J end by 4 bases, with 25 bases between. The CDR3 region has the DNA TGTGCCAGCAGTTTCGGGATTTTACAGCAATGGGGGGGAAATCAGCCCCAGCATTTT. Translated, it gives CASSFGILQQWGGNQPQHF.

The V call is TRBV10-3, the J call TRBJ2-5; D not certain. The germline gives CDR1 ENHRY, CDR2 SYGVKD. Trimming left V 2 bases short and J 4 bases short, with 14 bases between. This CDR3 has 15 amino acids. In DNA, the CDR3 is TGTGCCATCAGTGAGATCCCGGTCAGAGGAGAGACCCAGTACTTC. Protein sequence: CAISEIPVRGETQYF.

V and J are TRBV10-3 and TRBJ1-1; D not certain. CDR3 size: 14 residues. Between the trimmed V and J ends, which lost 3 bases and 2 bases, there was a span of 10 bases. CDR1 is ENHRY, CDR2 SYGVKD, per germline. The CDR3 bases are TGTGCCATCAGTGAATCGTCTGTCAACACTGAAGCTTTCTTT. It yields the protein CAISESSVNTEAFF.

The chain employs TRBV7-9 and TRBJ1-3, with 9 bases aligning to TRBD1. CDR1 and CDR2 (germline): SEHNR, FQNEAQ (reference sequence). This CDR3 contains 15 residues. Losses at the gene ends were 2 bases for V and 5 bases for J; bases not matched to a gene: 4. CDR3 nucleotides: TGTGCCAGCAGCTTAATACAGGGGGCCAGAAACACCATATATTTT. Protein product: CASSLIQGARNTIYF. The whole variable domain, filled in from reference TRBV7-9 and TRBJ1-3, reads DTGVSQNPRHKITKRGQNVTFRCDPISEHNRLYWYRQTLGQGPEFLTYFQNEAQLEKSRLLSDRFSAERPKGSFSTLEIQRTEQGDSAMYLCASSLIQGARNTIYFGEGSWLTVV.

The chain joins TRBV3-1 (or the pseudogene TRBV3-2) to TRBJ2-7, with 7 bases lining up with TRBD1. The CDR3 totals 14 residues. Germline values: CDR1 LGHDT, CDR2 YNNKEL (reference sequence). V was pared by 4 bases and J by 5 bases, with 8 bases of the junction left unmatched. The CDR3 DNA is TGTGCCAGCAGCCCCACGACAGGGTCAAACGAGCAGTACTTC. It codes for CASSPTTGSNEQYF.

The CDR3 sequence is CASSGRAGLLTVGGYTF. In DNA form, the CDR3 reads TGTGCCAGTAGCGGGAGGGCCGGTCTACTCACGGTTGGGGGCTACACCTTC. This sequence joins TRBV27 and TRBJ1-2; D remains unclear. V was clipped by 9 bases and J by 8 bases, with 31 bases between them. The germline V gene has CDR1 MNHEY and CDR2 SMNVEV (reference sequence). The CDR3 totals 17 residues.

The chain links TRBV5-1 to TRBJ2-7; maybe TRBD1 (6 bases). Looked up from germline, CDR1 is SGHRS and CDR2 is YFSETQ. Trimming cost V 4 bases and J 5 bases, with 19 bases left between them. CDR3 size: 15 residues. The CDR3 sequence: CASSQSTGPGHEQYF. The DNA of the CDR3 is TGCGCCAGCAGCCAATCGACAGGCCCCGGGCACGAGCAGTACTTC.

The genes are TRBV3-1 (or the pseudogene TRBV3-2) and TRBJ1-5; D not resolved. This CDR3 comprises 14 residues. Germline assignment: CDR1 LGHDT and CDR2 YNNKEL (reference sequence). The V end was cut by 3 bases, the J end by 1 base, with 7 bases between. The CDR3 bases are TGTGCCAGCAGCCAGGTCCAGAGCAATCAGCCCCAGCATTTT. Protein sequence: CASSQVQSNQPQHF.

The chain has TRBV18 and TRBJ1-5; possibly TRBD1 for D (6 bases). The germline gives CDR1 KGHSH, CDR2 LQKENI. Trimming cost V 8 bases and J 4 bases, with 12 bases left between them. The CDR3 is 13 amino acids. The CDR3 reads CASGKGENQPQHF. In DNA, the CDR3 is TGTGCCAGCGGAAAGGGGGAAAATCAGCCCCAGCATTTT.

The DNA of the CDR3 is TGTGCCTGGAGAAGAGCGGGGCCCTCCTACAATGAGCAGTTCTTC. Amino acids: CAWRRAGPSYNEQFF. The V and J genes are TRBV30 and TRBJ2-1, with 7 bases that match TRBD2. There are 15 residues in the CDR3. Germline CDR1 is GTSNPN and CDR2 is SVGIG (reference sequence). The V gene end was trimmed by 3 bases and the J gene end by 0 bases; junction bases not matched to a gene: 5.

The J gene is TRBJ2-7, the V gene TRBV5-8; unclear D gene. With 2 bases removed from V and 3 bases from J, the gap between germline ends came to 3 bases. The V gene's germline CDR1 is SGHTS and CDR2 YDEGEE. This CDR3 spans 11 amino acids. In nucleotides, the CDR3 is TGTGCCAGCAGCTTCTACTACGAGCAGTACTTC. The encoded protein is CASSFYYEQYF.

The table lists this clone with a count of one. The chain uses TRBV5-1 and TRBJ2-5, with TRBD2 matching over 16 bases. Germline-derived CDR1 and CDR2 are SGHRS and YFSETQ. The CDR3 loop spans 17 amino acids. V dropped 4 bases and J dropped 4; count of bases not matched to a gene: 7. The CDR3: CASSTGTSGGAIETQYF. The CDR3 nucleotides read TGCGCCAGCAGCACGGGGACTAGCGGGGGGGCAATAGAGACCCAGTACTTC.

The J gene is TRBJ2-1, the V gene TRBV2, with a possible D match to TRBD2 (7 bases). This CDR3 is 14 amino acids long. The ends were cut back, 5 bases at V and 6 bases at J, with 14 bases in the middle. CDR1 and CDR2 from the germline V gene are SNHLY and FYNNEI. The CDR3 DNA is TGTGCCAGCAGTTCGGTAGGGGGGGCCAATGAGCAGTTCTTC. Protein product: CASSSVGGANEQFF.

The chain has TRBV18 and TRBJ1-3, with 7 positions matching TRBD1. The CDR3 spans 16 residues. CDR1 KGHSH and CDR2 LQKENI come from the germline V gene. With V trimmed by 3 bases and J by 1 base, 6 bases remained unmatched. The CDR3 protein is CASSPDRVRSGNTIYF. CDR3 bases: TGTGCCAGCTCACCCGACAGGGTACGTTCTGGAAACACCATATATTTT.

The CDR3 DNA reads as TGTGCCAGCAGCCATCCTAGCGGGGGCCAGTATACGCAGTATTTT. Residues: CASSHPSGGQYTQYF. This chain joins TRBV5-6 and TRBJ2-3; TRBD2 agrees at 10 bases. CDR1 is SGHDT, CDR2 YYEEEE, per germline. CDR3 length: 15 residues. The V gene end was trimmed by 4 bases and the J gene end by 7 bases; junction bases not matched to a gene: 9. The variable domain in full, with the rest retrieved from reference TRBV5-6 and TRBJ2-3, is DAGVTQSPTHLIKTRGQQVTLRCSPKSGHDTVSWYQQALGQGPQFIFQYYEEEERQRGNFPDRFSGHQFPNYSSELNVNALLLGDSALYLCASSHPSGGQYTQYFGPGTRLTVL.

The chain is built from TRBV11-2 and TRBJ1-2, with D maybe TRBD1 (6 bases). The CDR3 is made up of 14 amino acids. V was trimmed by 1 base and J by 3 bases, leaving 9 bases between them. Germline V gene sequence: CDR1 SGHAT, CDR2 FQNNGV. The CDR3 sequence: CASSLARTDYGYTF. The CDR3 coding sequence is TGTGCCAGCAGCTTAGCTAGGACAGACTATGGCTACACCTTC. Using reference TRBV11-2 and TRBJ1-2 for the parts outside the CDR3, the full variable domain is EAGVAQSPRYKIIEKRQSVAFWCNPISGHATLYWYQQILGQGPKLLIQFQNNGVVDDSQLPKDRFSAERLKGVDSTLKIQPAKLEDSAVYLCASSLARTDYGYTFGSGTRLTVV.

As to this clone: The sample holds other DNA sequences that translate to the same CDR3. The V and J genes are TRBV4-1 and TRBJ1-1; D gene unclear. V was cut by 1 base and J by 0 bases, with 9 bases left in between. Germline V gene lookup returns CDR1 MGHRA and CDR2 YSYEKL. This CDR3 contains 15 residues. The CDR3 loop reads CASSQGQTMNTEAFF. For the CDR3, the DNA is TGCGCCAGCAGCCAAGGCCAGACAATGAACACTGAAGCTTTCTTT.

J is TRBJ1-1 and V is TRBV19; 8 nucleotides align to TRBD1. The CDR3 extends over 14 amino acids. J was trimmed by 4 bases and V by 5 bases; bases with no gene match: 6. The germline gives CDR1 LNHDA, CDR2 SQIVND (reference sequence). The CDR3 nucleotides read TGTGCCAGTAGTCCCTGGACAGGGCGCACTGAAGCTTTCTTT. Protein: CASSPWTGRTEAFF.

The chain joins TRBV29-1 to TRBJ2-1; no clear D gene. V dropped 3 bases and J dropped 3 bases, with 6 bases sitting between them. CDR1 is SQVTM, CDR2 ANQGSEA, per germline. The CDR3 runs to 12 residues. CDR3 amino acids: CSVERNYNEQFF. Here the CDR3 DNA reads TGCAGCGTTGAGAGGAACTACAATGAGCAGTTCTTC.

DNA for the CDR3: TGTGCCAGCAGCCAAGACAAGCTCATTGGCGGCCGGGATAGTGACGGCTACACCTTC. It translates to CASSQDKLIGGRDSDGYTF. V gene TRBV4-2 combines with J gene TRBJ1-2; D is unresolved. The CDR3 sequence is 19 residues long. Trimming pared 0 bases from V and 8 bases from J, leaving 28 bases between. CDR1 and CDR2 from the germline V gene are LGHNA and YNFKEQ.

As concerns this clone: Sequence at one end of the junction differs from germline and may be a read error. The chain combines TRBV4-2 with TRBJ1-1, with 8 bases that match TRBD1. Looked up from germline, CDR1 is LGHNA and CDR2 is YNFKEQ. CDR3 size: 16 residues. CDR3 nucleotides: TGTGCCGGCAGCGAGGGACAGGTCATTGGAAACACTGAAGCTTTCTTT. Protein sequence: CAGSEGQVIGNTEAFF.

With regard to this clone: The junction does not match germline at one end; this may be a read error. The sample has other DNA sequences that encode this CDR3 too. The chain carries TRBV7-9 and TRBJ1-1; tentatively, D is TRBD1 (5 bases). The CDR3 runs to 12 residues. Germline assignment: CDR1 SEHNR and CDR2 FQNEAQ (reference sequence). Written as DNA, the CDR3 is TGCGCCAGCAGCCCCAGGGACACTGAAGCTTTCTTT. Its translation: CASSPRDTEAFF.

The V and J genes are TRBV18 and TRBJ2-7; TRBD1 aligns across 10 bases. Germline V gene sequence: CDR1 KGHSH, CDR2 LQKENI. With 0 bases clipped from V and 3 bases from J, the junction kept 5 bases outside the gene matches. The CDR3 spans 16 residues. The CDR3 loop is CASSPPYGTGDYEQYF. The CDR3 nucleotides read TGTGCCAGCTCACCACCATATGGGACAGGGGACTACGAGCAGTACTTC.

The V call is TRBV6-4, the J call TRBJ1-1; D gene ambiguous. The V and J ends lost 0 bases and 10 bases respectively, with 12 bases between them. Germline V gene sequence: CDR1 MRHNA, CDR2 SNTAGT. The CDR3 is made up of 13 amino acids. CDR3 region: CASSDSGASSAFF. In nucleotides, the CDR3 is TGTGCCAGCAGTGACTCGGGCGCGTCCTCAGCTTTCTTT.

V is TRBV3-1 (or the pseudogene TRBV3-2) and J is TRBJ1-2; D is possibly TRBD1 (5 bases). CDR3 length equals 16 residues. Trimming shortened V by 1 base and J by 4 bases, and 16 bases separated the two germline ends. CDR1 and CDR2 (germline): LGHDT, YNNKEL (reference sequence). The CDR3 reads CASSQAQTLGGYGYTF. DNA for the CDR3: TGTGCCAGCAGCCAAGCCCAGACCCTGGGGGGCTATGGCTACACCTTC.

The chain combines TRBV19 with TRBJ2-1; 7 nucleotides match TRBD2. V lost 3 bases and J lost 4; bases outside the gene matches: 6. Per the germline V gene, CDR1 is LNHDA and CDR2 is SQIVND (reference sequence). The CDR3 runs 15 residues. The CDR3 spells CASSILGGIYNEQFF. CDR3 nucleotides: TGTGCCAGTAGTATTTTGGGGGGGATTTACAATGAGCAGTTCTTC.

This clone has a single count. Other DNA sequences within the sample encode an identical CDR3. This rearrangement joins TRBV5-1 to TRBJ2-1, with TRBD2 identical over 9 bases. J lost 0 bases, V lost 4 bases, and 2 bases had no gene match. Germline CDR1 is SGHRS and CDR2 is YFSETQ. CDR3 length: 15 residues. The CDR3 is CASSLAGSSYNEQFF. In DNA, the CDR3 is TGCGCCAGCAGCCTAGCGGGGAGCTCCTACAATGAGCAGTTCTTC.